The 7 T cell receptor beta chains listed next were all sequenced from one sample in a study of blood T cell repertoires in COVID-19. Only in-frame clones appear in the TCRdb table, and some are missing; sequencing was by immunoSEQ multiplex PCR. Of 150,000 to 200,000 clones listed, under 95% were seen once; the top ten hold around 17%. Sequenced material: peripheral blood. These receptors originate from a man aged 60-69 years with active or convalescent COVID-19.

The chain combines TRBV4-1 with TRBJ2-3; 7 bases fit TRBD2. In germline, CDR1 is MGHRA, CDR2 YSYEKL. The trim removed 1 base at V and 1 base at J, leaving 11 bases unmatched. The CDR3 length is 18 residues. This chain's CDR3 is CASSQAGGIKGGTDTQYF. The CDR3 region has the DNA TGCGCCAGCAGCCAAGCCGGGGGGATAAAGGGAGGCACAGATACGCAGTATTTT.

The chain combines TRBV27 with TRBJ1-6; D gene unclear. This CDR3 spans 15 amino acids. V lost 4 bases to trimming and J lost 10 bases, with 17 bases between them. Germline V gene data show CDR1 as MNHEY and CDR2 as SMNVEV (reference sequence). Written as DNA, the CDR3 is TGTGCCAGCAGTTACACACATGAAGGTAGCTCACCCCTCCACTTT. Translating it yields CASSYTHEGSSPLHF.

This chain links TRBV10-3 with TRBJ1-5, with 10 positions matching TRBD1. V was pared by 2 bases and J by 6 bases, with 4 bases of the junction left unmatched. This CDR3 contains 15 residues. Germline CDR1 ENHRY, CDR2 SYGVKD. The CDR3 bases are TGTGCCATCAGTGAGGGGACAGGGGCTCGTCAGCCCCAGCATTTT. It codes for CAISEGTGARQPQHF.

This chain connects TRBV6-1 to TRBJ1-4, with D possibly matching TRBD1 (5 bases). CDR3 size: 16 residues. The ends were cut back, 0 bases at V and 10 bases at J, with 18 bases in the middle. Per germline, CDR1 MNHNS and CDR2 SASEGT. The CDR3 DNA follows: TGTGCCAGCAGTGAAGCCGCAGGGTTCGGCCCAGGAAAACTGTTTTTT. Amino acids: CASSEAAGFGPGKLFF.

CDR3 protein: CASSLVSQGQETQYF. CDR3 DNA sequence: TGTGCCAGCAGCTTGGTGTCACAGGGCCAAGAGACCCAGTACTTC. The chain joins TRBV5-6 to TRBJ2-5, with a weak D call TRBD1 (6 bases). The V end lost 0 bases, the J end lost 1 base, and 10 bases lay between the germline ends. This CDR3 has 15 amino acids. The germline V gene encodes CDR1 SGHDT and CDR2 YYEEEE.

V usage is TRBV5-1 and J usage is TRBJ2-1; 9 nucleotides agree with TRBD1. CDR1 is SGHRS, CDR2 YFSETQ, per germline. The CDR3 is 15 residues long. J was trimmed by 7 bases and V by 3 bases; bases with no gene match: 8. CDR3 amino acids: CASSSPGQGWNEQFF. As DNA, the CDR3 is TGCGCCAGCAGCTCCCCCGGACAGGGGTGGAATGAGCAGTTCTTC.

CDR3 DNA: TGTGCCAGCAGCGGACCACAGGGGAGTGATTCACCCCTCCACTTT. It encodes CASSGPQGSDSPLHF. This sequence joins TRBV7-9 and TRBJ1-6, with 7 bases that match TRBD1. Germline CDR1 is SEHNR and CDR2 is FQNEAQ (reference sequence). The V gene end was trimmed by 5 bases and the J gene end by 8 bases; junction bases not matched to a gene: 9. This CDR3 region has 15 residues.